This passage covers 20 T cell receptor beta chains from one sample sequenced in a study of radiation and T cells in renal cell carcinoma. This table comes from immunoSEQ multiplex PCR, and its TCRdb copy is limited to in-frame clones, with some not included. The table records around 94,000 clones, 85% of them present only once. Time point indicated: blood 4 weeks post-SBRT, at nephrectomy. This sample's treatment: 15 Gy SBRT to primary tumor, nephrectomy 4 weeks later. The input for sequencing was blood, taken from a patient whose treatment included radiotherapy and nephrectomy. The origin of the receptors is a man aged 45-60 years with renal cell carcinoma.

V usage is TRBV5-4 and J usage is TRBJ2-3; 11 nucleotides match TRBD2. The CDR3 contains 17 residues. V trimming: 0 bases; J trimming: 2 bases; junction bases outside the gene matches: 5. From germline, CDR1 is SGHNT and CDR2 YYREEE (reference sequence). The CDR3 spells CASSLGGLAVDTDTQYF. The CDR3 region has the DNA TGTGCCAGCAGCTTGGGGGGACTAGCGGTAGACACAGATACGCAGTATTTT.

The gene calls are TRBV7-6 and TRBJ1-1; TRBD1 agrees at 9 bases. The germline gives CDR1 SGHVS, CDR2 FNYEAQ. The CDR3 spans 14 residues. The junction had 9 bases not matched to a gene; V was cut back by 0 bases and J by 13 bases. The CDR3 loop reads CASSLAAGQGGVFF. The CDR3 DNA is TGTGCCAGCAGCTTAGCTGCGGGACAGGGAGGGGTTTTCTTT.

The V and J genes are TRBV12-5 and TRBJ1-1; D uncertain. CDR1 and CDR2 from the germline V gene are LGHNT and FRNRAP. V lost 3 bases to trimming and J lost 4 bases, with 9 bases between them. The CDR3 contains 13 residues. The CDR3 loop is CASGFDQPTEAFF. CDR3 nucleotide sequence: TGTGCTAGTGGTTTTGATCAGCCCACTGAAGCTTTCTTT.

V usage is TRBV6-1 and J usage is TRBJ2-6; D perhaps matches TRBD2 (5 bases). V lost 8 bases and J 0 bases, leaving 11 bases between the germline ends. CDR1 MNHNS and CDR2 SASEGT come from the germline V gene. The CDR3 is 15 residues long. CDR3 coding DNA: TGTGCCAGCCGCCCGGGAAGCTCTGGGGCCAACGTCCTGACTTTC. This gives the protein CASRPGSSGANVLTF.

The chain uses TRBV28 and TRBJ1-5; D gene ambiguous. Germline CDR1 is MDHEN and CDR2 is SYDVKM. The CDR3 has 13 amino acids. Trimming cost V 5 bases and J 0 bases, with 5 bases left between them. CDR3 protein: CASSRDSNQPQHF. The DNA for the CDR3 is TGTGCCAGCAGTCGGGATAGCAATCAGCCCCAGCATTTT.

The rearrangement uses TRBV7-3 and TRBJ1-1; D uncertain. V was shortened by 2 bases and J by 1 base, with 8 bases between the two germline ends. This CDR3 spans 14 amino acids. The germline gives CDR1 SGHTA, CDR2 FQGTGA. CDR3 in amino acids: CASSLGPTNTEAFF. The CDR3 DNA reads as TGTGCCAGCAGCTTAGGACCAACGAACACTGAAGCTTTCTTT.

The rearrangement joins TRBV2 to TRBJ2-7; D possibly corresponds to TRBD2 (5 bases). The germline V gene has CDR1 SNHLY and CDR2 FYNNEI. Trimming left V 7 bases short and J 6 bases short, with 16 bases between. CDR3 length: 13 residues. CDR3 protein: CASTEGPGTEQYF. CDR3 DNA sequence: TGTGCCAGCACCGAGGGTCCGGGCACCGAGCAGTACTTC. The variable domain in full, completed from reference TRBV2 and TRBJ2-7, reads EPEVTQTPSHQVTQMGQEVILRCVPISNHLYFYWYRQILGQKVEFLVSFYNNEISEKSEIFDDQFSVERPDGSNFTLKIRSTKLEDSAMYFCASTEGPGTEQYFGPGTRLTVT.

This clone was seen once. The chain carries TRBV5-1 and TRBJ2-1; 10 positions agree with TRBD2. The CDR3 has 15 residues. The V segment lost 0 bases and the J segment 8 bases; nucleotides outside the gene matches: 5. Germline values: CDR1 SGHRS, CDR2 YFSETQ. Here the CDR3 reads CASSLEGTSVYEQFF. As DNA, the CDR3 is TGCGCCAGCAGCTTGGAAGGGACTAGCGTCTATGAGCAGTTCTTC.

The gene calls are TRBV5-1 and TRBJ1-4; D remains unclear. Per the germline V gene, CDR1 is SGHRS and CDR2 is YFSETQ. The CDR3 runs to 14 residues. Trimming took 0 bases from V and 4 from J, leaving 7 bases between them. CDR3 protein: CASSLAGLNEKLFF. The DNA of the CDR3 is TGCGCCAGCAGCTTGGCTGGTCTTAATGAAAAACTGTTTTTT.

The V call is TRBV5-1, the J call TRBJ1-1; D gene uncertain. CDR1 is SGHRS, CDR2 YFSETQ, per germline. This CDR3 spans 13 amino acids. V was trimmed by 2 bases and J by 1 base, leaving 6 bases between them. In nucleotides, the CDR3 is TGCGCCAGCAGCTTCGAGGGGAACACTGAAGCTTTCTTT. Encoded protein: CASSFEGNTEAFF. The full variable domain, completed using reference TRBV5-1 and TRBJ1-1, is KAGVTQTPRYLIKTRGQQVTLSCSPISGHRSVSWYQQTPGQGLQFLFEYFSETQRNKGNFPGRFSGRQFSNSRSEMNVSTLELGDSALYLCASSFEGNTEAFFGQGTRLTVV.

V gene TRBV7-3 combines with J gene TRBJ2-2; D is uncertain. CDR1 is SGHTA, CDR2 FQGTGA, per germline. The CDR3 runs 15 residues. V lost 1 base to trimming and J lost 2 bases, with 8 bases between them. CDR3 region: CASSLSGFNTGELFF. The CDR3 coding sequence is TGTGCCAGCAGCTTAAGCGGCTTTAACACCGGGGAGCTGTTTTTT.

The chain links TRBV27 to TRBJ2-7, with D perhaps assigned TRBD1 or TRBD2 (5 bases each). The V end lost 6 bases, the J end lost 3 bases, and 15 bases lay between the germline ends. CDR1 is MNHEY and CDR2 is SMNVEV in the germline V gene (reference sequence). The CDR3 has 14 residues. The CDR3 sequence is CASSPEGSFYEQYF. The CDR3, as DNA: TGTGCCAGCAGCCCCGAGGGGAGCTTCTACGAGCAGTACTTC.

This rearrangement joins TRBV2 to TRBJ2-7, with 13 bases that match TRBD2. V shed 6 bases and J 7 bases; nucleotides not matched to a gene: 9. Looked up from germline, CDR1 is SNHLY and CDR2 is FYNNEI. This CDR3 is built from 15 residues. CDR3: CASRILAGGLGEQYF. The CDR3 DNA reads as TGTGCCAGCAGGATACTAGCGGGAGGGCTTGGGGAGCAGTACTTC.

The chain uses TRBV9 and TRBJ1-1, with D maybe TRBD1 (5 bases). The germline CDR1 and CDR2 sequences are SGDLS and YYNGEE. Trimming took off 3 bases at V and 0 bases at J, with 18 bases between the two ends. The length of the CDR3 is 17 residues. The CDR3 is CASSAPPGRDLNTEAFF. CDR3 sequence (DNA): TGTGCCAGCAGCGCCCCCCCCGGGAGGGACTTGAACACTGAAGCTTTCTTT.

The chain employs TRBV9 and TRBJ1-2; maybe TRBD1 (6 bases). Trimming removed 4 bases at V and 8 bases at J, with 21 bases between. The CDR3 has 15 residues. Looked up from germline, CDR1 is SGDLS and CDR2 is YYNGEE. The CDR3 loop is CASSTSKTGRVGYTF. The CDR3 region has the DNA TGTGCCAGCAGCACGTCTAAGACAGGAAGGGTAGGCTACACCTTC.

The V gene is TRBV4-1, the J gene TRBJ2-7; D is ambiguous. Per the germline V gene, CDR1 is MGHRA and CDR2 is YSYEKL. This CDR3 comprises 12 residues. The V end was cut by 1 base, the J end by 9 bases, with 10 bases between. CDR3 sequence reads: CASSQVGVGQYF. CDR3 nucleotides: TGCGCCAGCAGCCAAGTAGGAGTTGGGCAGTACTTC.

This clone came up once. DNA for the CDR3: TGTGCCAGCAGCAACAATGGCGCGGGGGCCAAAAACATTCAGTACTTC. This sequence encodes CASSNNGAGAKNIQYF. The chain joins TRBV11-2 to TRBJ2-4; perhaps TRBD2 as D (6 bases). Per the germline V gene, CDR1 is SGHAT and CDR2 is FQNNGV. Trimming pared 5 bases from V and 1 base from J, leaving 15 bases between. The CDR3 extends over 16 amino acids. The full variable domain, with the rest looked up from reference TRBV11-2 and TRBJ2-4, is EAGVAQSPRYKIIEKRQSVAFWCNPISGHATLYWYQQILGQGPKLLIQFQNNGVVDDSQLPKDRFSAERLKGVDSTLKIQPAKLEDSAVYLCASSNNGAGAKNIQYFGAGTRLSVL.

The chain has TRBV5-1 and TRBJ2-3; unclear D gene. The V end was cut by 3 bases, the J end by 5 bases, with 16 bases between. The length of the CDR3 is 15 residues. Germline V gene lookup returns CDR1 SGHRS and CDR2 YFSETQ. This CDR3 is CASSSAERRGDTQYF. The CDR3 DNA reads TGCGCCAGCAGCTCGGCAGAGCGAAGAGGAGATACGCAGTATTTT.

The chain carries TRBV4-1 and TRBJ2-1; TRBD1 agrees at 9 bases. The CDR3 extends over 16 amino acids. The J segment lost 2 bases and the V segment lost 2 bases, leaving 4 bases of the junction unmatched. Germline V CDR1 and CDR2: MGHRA, YSYEKL. CDR3 bases: TGCGCCAGCAGCCAACGGACAGGGGCTACCTACAATGAGCAGTTCTTC. Protein: CASSQRTGATYNEQFF.

This chain joins TRBV9 and TRBJ2-1; possible D gene TRBD2, 7 bases. Trimming took off 3 bases at V and 4 bases at J, with 11 bases between the two ends. Germline V gene lookup returns CDR1 SGDLS and CDR2 YYNGEE. This CDR3 has 14 residues. For the CDR3, the DNA is TGTGCCAGCAGCGAGGGGGGGCCATACAATGAGCAGTTCTTC. Translated: CASSEGGPYNEQFF. The complete variable domain, with remaining parts taken from reference TRBV9 and TRBJ2-1, reads DSGVTQTPKHLITATGQRVTLRCSPRSGDLSVYWYQQSLDQGLQFLIQYYNGEERAKGNILERFSAQQFPDLHSELNLSSLELGDSALYFCASSEGGPYNEQFFGPGTRLTVL.